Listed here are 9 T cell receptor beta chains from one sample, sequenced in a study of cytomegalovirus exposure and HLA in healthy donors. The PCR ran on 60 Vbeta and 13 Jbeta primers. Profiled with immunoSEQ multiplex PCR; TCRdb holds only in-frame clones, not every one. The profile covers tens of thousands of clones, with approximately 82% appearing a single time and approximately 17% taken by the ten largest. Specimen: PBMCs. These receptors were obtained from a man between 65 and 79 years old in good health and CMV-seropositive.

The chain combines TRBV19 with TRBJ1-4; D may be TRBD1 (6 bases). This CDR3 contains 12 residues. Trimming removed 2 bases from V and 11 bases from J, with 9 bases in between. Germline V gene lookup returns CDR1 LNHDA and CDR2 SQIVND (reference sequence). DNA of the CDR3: TGTGCCAGTAGTATAAGACAGGATAAACTGTTTTTT. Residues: CASSIRQDKLFF. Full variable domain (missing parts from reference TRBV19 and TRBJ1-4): DGGITQSPKYLFRKEGQNVTLSCEQNLNHDAMYWYRQDPGQGLRLIYYSQIVNDFQKGDIAEGYSVSREKKESFPLTVTSAQKNPTAFYLCASSIRQDKLFFGSGTQLSVL.

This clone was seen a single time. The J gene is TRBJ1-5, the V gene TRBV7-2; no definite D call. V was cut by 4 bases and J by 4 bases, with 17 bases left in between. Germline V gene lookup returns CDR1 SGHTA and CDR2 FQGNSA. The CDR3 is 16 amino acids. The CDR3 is CASSSNVGVGNQPQHF. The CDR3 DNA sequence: TGTGCCAGCAGCTCCAATGTCGGAGTAGGAAATCAGCCCCAGCATTTT.

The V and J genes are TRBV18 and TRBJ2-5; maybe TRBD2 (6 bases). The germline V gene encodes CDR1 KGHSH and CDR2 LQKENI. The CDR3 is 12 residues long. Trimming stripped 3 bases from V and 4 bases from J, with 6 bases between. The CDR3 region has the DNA TGTGCCAGCTCACCCGGGGGAGAGACCCAGTACTTC. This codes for CASSPGGETQYF.

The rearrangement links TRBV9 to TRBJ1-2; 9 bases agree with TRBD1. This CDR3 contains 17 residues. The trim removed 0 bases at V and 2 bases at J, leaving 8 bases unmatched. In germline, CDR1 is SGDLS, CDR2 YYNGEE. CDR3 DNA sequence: TGTGCCAGCAGCGTAGCCCATCGAGGGACAGGGAACTATGGCTACACCTTC. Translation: CASSVAHRGTGNYGYTF. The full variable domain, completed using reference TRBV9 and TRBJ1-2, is DSGVTQTPKHLITATGQRVTLRCSPRSGDLSVYWYQQSLDQGLQFLIQYYNGEERAKGNILERFSAQQFPDLHSELNLSSLELGDSALYFCASSVAHRGTGNYGYTFGSGTRLTVV.

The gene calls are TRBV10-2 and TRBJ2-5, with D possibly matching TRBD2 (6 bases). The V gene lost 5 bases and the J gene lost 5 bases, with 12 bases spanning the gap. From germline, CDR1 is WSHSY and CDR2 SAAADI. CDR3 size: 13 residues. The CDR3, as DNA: TGCGCCAGCAGTTGGAGGGGAGAGGAGACCCAGTACTTC. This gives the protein CASSWRGEETQYF.

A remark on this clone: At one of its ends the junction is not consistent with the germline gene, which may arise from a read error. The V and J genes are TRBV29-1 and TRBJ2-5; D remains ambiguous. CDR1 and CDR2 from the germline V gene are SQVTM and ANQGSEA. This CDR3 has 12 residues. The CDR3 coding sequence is TGCAGCGTTAAAGAAGCGAGGGAGACCCAGTACTTC. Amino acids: CSVKEARETQYF.

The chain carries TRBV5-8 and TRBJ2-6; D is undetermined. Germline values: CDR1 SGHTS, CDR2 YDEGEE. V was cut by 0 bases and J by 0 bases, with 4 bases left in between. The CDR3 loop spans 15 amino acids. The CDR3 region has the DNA TGTGCCAGCAGCTTGGACAGCTCTGGGGCCAACGTCCTGACTTTC. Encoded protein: CASSLDSSGANVLTF. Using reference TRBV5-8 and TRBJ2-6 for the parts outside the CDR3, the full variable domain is EAGVTQSPTHLIKTRGQQATLRCSPISGHTSVYWYQQALGLGLQFLLWYDEGEERNRGNFPPRFSGRQFPNYSSELNVNALELEDSALYLCASSLDSSGANVLTFGAGSRLTVL.

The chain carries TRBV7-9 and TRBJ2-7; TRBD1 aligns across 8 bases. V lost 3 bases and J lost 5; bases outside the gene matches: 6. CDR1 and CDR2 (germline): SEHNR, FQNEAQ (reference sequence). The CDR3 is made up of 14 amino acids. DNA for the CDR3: TGTGCCAGCAGCTTGGACAGGGAACGGGACGAGCAGTACTTC. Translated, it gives CASSLDRERDEQYF.

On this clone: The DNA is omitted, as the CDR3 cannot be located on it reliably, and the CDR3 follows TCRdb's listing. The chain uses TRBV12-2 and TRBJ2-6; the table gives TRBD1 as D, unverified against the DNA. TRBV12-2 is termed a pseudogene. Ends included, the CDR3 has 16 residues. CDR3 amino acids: CASRFTWGPGANVLTF.